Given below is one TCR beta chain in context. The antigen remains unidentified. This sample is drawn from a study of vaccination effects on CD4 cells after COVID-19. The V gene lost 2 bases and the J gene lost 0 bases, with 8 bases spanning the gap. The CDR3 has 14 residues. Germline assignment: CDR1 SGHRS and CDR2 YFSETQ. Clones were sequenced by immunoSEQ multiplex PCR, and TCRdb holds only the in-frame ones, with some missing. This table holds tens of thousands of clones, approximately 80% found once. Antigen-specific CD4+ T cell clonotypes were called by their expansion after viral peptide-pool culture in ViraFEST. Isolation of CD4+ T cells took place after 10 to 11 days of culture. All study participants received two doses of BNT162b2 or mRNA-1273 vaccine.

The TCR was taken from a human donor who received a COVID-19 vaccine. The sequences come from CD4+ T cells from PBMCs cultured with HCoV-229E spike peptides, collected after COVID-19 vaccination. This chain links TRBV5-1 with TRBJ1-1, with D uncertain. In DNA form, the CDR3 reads TGCGCCAGCAGCTTACCCAGACTGAACACTGAAGCTTTCTTT. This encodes CASSLPRLNTEAFF.